These 24 T cell receptor beta chains were all obtained from the same sample, sequenced in a study of cytomegalovirus exposure and HLA in healthy donors (dated by TCRdb to 2015 to 2018). Library construction relied on the immunoSEQ multiplex PCR assay. A mixture of 60 forward primers for TCR Vbeta segments and 13 reverse primers for TCR Jbeta segments was used in the multiplex PCR. Entries here come from immuneACCESS through TCRdb and include only in-frame sequences with V and J called. Some clones fail to appear in such tables; in the studies checked, an unresolved V gene covers under half of the shortfall, and the cause of the remainder is unknown. The sample data list about 76,000 clones, and 65% to 80% of these were observed just once. Around 10% of the sample is held by the ten biggest clonotypes. Sequences were obtained from PBMCs. Receptors originate from a woman in her forties in good health and CMV-seropositive.

This rearrangement joins TRBV4-1 to TRBJ1-1, with a possible D match to TRBD1 (5 bases). This CDR3 contains 15 residues. CDR1 MGHRA and CDR2 YSYEKL come from the germline V gene. Between the trimmed V and J ends, which lost 0 bases and 3 bases, there was a span of 11 bases. CDR3: CASSQDAGYDTEAFF. The CDR3 nucleotides read TGCGCCAGCAGCCAAGATGCAGGGTATGACACTGAAGCTTTCTTT.

The rearrangement uses TRBV4-3 and TRBJ2-3; 9 bases line up with TRBD2. This CDR3 is 17 amino acids long. Germline CDR1 is LGHNA and CDR2 is YSLEER. Trimming removed 0 bases from V and 1 base from J; junction bases left unmatched: 5. CDR3 amino acids: CASSQDWASGGTDTQYF. The CDR3 DNA sequence: TGCGCCAGCAGCCAAGATTGGGCTAGCGGGGGCACAGATACGCAGTATTTT.

V usage is TRBV7-9 and J usage is TRBJ2-3; 8 bases are shared with TRBD1. Germline V lookup: CDR1 SEHNR, CDR2 FQNEAQ (reference sequence). Losses at the gene ends were 5 bases for V and 3 bases for J; bases not matched to a gene: 7. The CDR3 runs to 15 residues. The CDR3 DNA sequence: TGTGCCAGCAGCAACACAGGGGGGATAACAGATACGCAGTATTTT. Its protein is CASSNTGGITDTQYF.

J is TRBJ1-2 and V is TRBV4-2; D is perhaps TRBD1 (5 bases). V was pared by 0 bases and J by 6 bases, with 11 bases between. CDR3 size: 14 residues. CDR1 and CDR2 from the germline V gene are LGHNA and YNFKEQ. The CDR3 region has the DNA TGTGCCAGCAGCCAAGAGAGGACAATGGATGGCTACACCTTC. It yields the protein CASSQERTMDGYTF.

The chain employs TRBV12-5 and TRBJ1-5, with D uncertain. Germline loops: CDR1 LGHNT, CDR2 FRNRAP. The V and J ends lost 2 bases and 7 bases respectively, with 6 bases between them. The CDR3 loop spans 12 amino acids. The CDR3 sequence: CASGLSFQPQHF. CDR3 coding DNA: TGTGCTAGTGGTTTGTCGTTCCAGCCCCAGCATTTT. The full variable domain, rest sourced from reference TRBV12-5 and TRBJ1-5, is DARVTQTPRHKVTEMGQEVTMRCQPILGHNTVFWYRQTMMQGLELLAYFRNRAPLDDSGMPKDRFSAEMPDATLATLKIQPSEPRDSAVYFCASGLSFQPQHFGDGTRLSIL.

The chain uses TRBV2 and TRBJ1-5, with TRBD1 as a possible D gene (5 bases). Germline V CDR1 and CDR2: SNHLY, FYNNEI. V was clipped by 2 bases and J by 3 bases, with 11 bases between them. The CDR3 contains 15 residues. The CDR3 sequence: CASSEMGGFNQPQHF. The CDR3 DNA reads as TGTGCCAGCAGTGAAATGGGGGGGTTCAATCAGCCCCAGCATTTT.

This clone occurred a few times. V is TRBV10-3 and J is TRBJ1-3, with unresolved D. Per germline, CDR1 ENHRY and CDR2 SYGVKD. This CDR3 contains 14 residues. V was cut by 6 bases and J by 0 bases, with 9 bases left in between. DNA for the CDR3: TGTGCCATCAGGCAACAGATCTCTGGAAACACCATATATTTT. Translation: CAIRQQISGNTIYF.

This sequence joins TRBV30 and TRBJ1-2, with 7 bases lining up with TRBD1. CDR1 and CDR2 (germline): GTSNPN, SVGIG (reference sequence). CDR3 length: 13 amino acids. J gave up 4 bases and V 2 bases, and 4 bases lay outside the gene matches. The CDR3 here is CAWSPRQGYGYTF. As DNA, the CDR3 is TGTGCCTGGAGTCCGAGACAGGGCTATGGCTACACCTTC.

The rearrangement links TRBV2 to TRBJ2-5; tentative D call: TRBD2 (7 bases). This CDR3 region has 16 residues. Trimming took 3 bases from V and 5 from J, leaving 19 bases between them. CDR1 and CDR2 from the germline V gene are SNHLY and FYNNEI. DNA of the CDR3: TGTGCCAGCAGTGAGGGCTTTGGGGGGGCCGAGGAGACCCAGTACTTC. Its translation is CASSEGFGGAEETQYF.

A few counts support this clone. The V and J genes are TRBV2 and TRBJ1-1, with TRBD1 as a possible D gene (5 bases). Germline values: CDR1 SNHLY, CDR2 FYNNEI. Trimming took off 6 bases at V and 1 base at J, with 9 bases between the two ends. The CDR3 extends over 13 amino acids. CDR3 in DNA: TGTGCCAGCAGGACTCAGGGGAACACTGAAGCTTTCTTT. It is translated as CASRTQGNTEAFF.

The chain is built from TRBV7-9 and TRBJ1-5; D remains ambiguous. This CDR3 is 14 amino acids long. CDR1 is SEHNR, CDR2 FQNEAQ, per germline (reference sequence). V dropped 3 bases and J dropped 5 bases, with 11 bases sitting between them. The CDR3 DNA reads TGTGCCAGCAGCTTTGAGGGTGTAGATCAGCCCCAGCATTTT. This translates into CASSFEGVDQPQHF.

This rearrangement joins TRBV5-1 to TRBJ1-4; D uncertain. The CDR3 has 15 amino acids. V lost 2 bases and J lost 10, with 18 bases in between. Germline V gene lookup returns CDR1 SGHRS and CDR2 YFSETQ. The CDR3 is CASSLSGQVEGKLFF. CDR3 bases: TGCGCCAGCAGCTTATCAGGTCAGGTTGAGGGAAAACTGTTTTTT.

This clone was recorded a few times. The V and J genes are TRBV11-1 and TRBJ1-1; 10 nucleotides agree with TRBD1. The germline V gene has CDR1 SGHAT and CDR2 FQDESV (reference sequence). There are 14 residues in the CDR3. J lost 4 bases, V lost 5 bases, and 4 bases had no gene match. CDR3 amino acids: CASSRGQGSTEAFF. The CDR3 DNA sequence: TGTGCCAGCAGCCGGGGACAGGGGAGCACTGAAGCTTTCTTT.

This chain joins TRBV5-1 and TRBJ2-3, with 7 bases that match TRBD1. The CDR3 has 15 amino acids. Looked up from germline, CDR1 is SGHRS and CDR2 is YFSETQ. V shed 4 bases, J shed 4 bases, and the junction held 9 bases outside the gene matches. The CDR3 spells CASSALGTASDTQYF. The DNA for the CDR3 is TGCGCCAGCAGCGCCCTAGGGACAGCCTCAGATACGCAGTATTTT.

The chain is built from TRBV6-1 and TRBJ2-2; 10 bases agree with TRBD1. The CDR3 extends over 14 amino acids. In germline, CDR1 is MNHNS, CDR2 SASEGT. V gave up 6 bases and J gave up 7 bases; unmatched junction bases: 5. The CDR3 region is CASRPTGGYGELFF. CDR3 bases: TGTGCCAGCAGGCCGACAGGGGGCTACGGGGAGCTGTTTTTT.

Concerning this clone itself: Other DNA variants within this sample encode the same CDR3. V gene TRBV6-5 combines with J gene TRBJ1-2; the D gene is possibly TRBD1 (6 bases). Germline V CDR1 and CDR2: MNHEY, SVGAGI. This CDR3 contains 13 residues. With 4 bases removed from V and 5 bases from J, the gap between germline ends came to 11 bases. The CDR3 sequence: CASSLQGGYGYTF. In DNA, the CDR3 is TGTGCCAGCAGTTTACAGGGAGGGTATGGCTACACCTTC.

The chain uses TRBV6-5 and TRBJ1-6; D remains unclear. The CDR3 is made up of 13 amino acids. Trimming left V 0 bases short and J 9 bases short, with 6 bases between. From germline, CDR1 is MNHEY and CDR2 SVGAGI. The CDR3 DNA reads as TGTGCCAGCAGTTACTCGAGTCTTTCACCCCTCCACTTT. Protein: CASSYSSLSPLHF.

The V gene is TRBV2, the J gene TRBJ1-2; 7 nucleotides line up with TRBD1. Looked up from germline, CDR1 is SNHLY and CDR2 is FYNNEI. The V and J ends lost 6 bases and 4 bases, in that order; junction bases with no gene match: 8. The CDR3 extends over 14 amino acids. In DNA form, the CDR3 reads TGTGCCAGCAGCCCGACAGGGTCTTTCTATGGCTACACCTTC. Protein product: CASSPTGSFYGYTF. The whole variable domain, filled in from reference TRBV2 and TRBJ1-2, reads EPEVTQTPSHQVTQMGQEVILRCVPISNHLYFYWYRQILGQKVEFLVSFYNNEISEKSEIFDDQFSVERPDGSNFTLKIRSTKLEDSAMYFCASSPTGSFYGYTFGSGTRLTVV.

This clone has a handful of counts. This chain connects TRBV15 to TRBJ1-6; D unclear. The CDR3 contains 13 residues. Germline V gene lookup returns CDR1 LNHNV and CDR2 YYDKDF (reference sequence). Trimming left V 3 bases short and J 7 bases short, with 7 bases between. CDR3 sequence reads: CATSRTGNSPLHF. The CDR3, as DNA: TGTGCCACCAGCAGGACTGGCAATTCACCCCTCCACTTT.

This clone was found a few times. The chain employs TRBV7-3 and TRBJ2-1; D is undetermined. V was pared by 3 bases and J by 6 bases, with 12 bases between. The CDR3 is 14 amino acids. CDR1 SGHTA and CDR2 FQGTGA come from the germline V gene. The CDR3 DNA follows: TGTGCCAGCAGCTTCCCCGACTCCGTCAATGAGCAGTTCTTC. It yields the protein CASSFPDSVNEQFF.

V is TRBV28 and J is TRBJ2-1, with D tentatively TRBD1 (6 bases). Trimming shortened V by 7 bases and J by 4 bases, and 14 bases separated the two germline ends. The CDR3 is made up of 14 amino acids. Germline V gene lookup returns CDR1 MDHEN and CDR2 SYDVKM. CDR3 bases: TGTGCCAGCACCAGAGGGGGTGTGTACAATGAGCAGTTCTTC. Amino acid sequence: CASTRGGVYNEQFF.

This clone was observed a few times. The gene calls are TRBV25-1 and TRBJ1-1, with TRBD1 identical over 7 bases. V was pared by 6 bases and J by 1 base, with 11 bases of the junction left unmatched. The CDR3 consists of 16 residues. Germline assignment: CDR1 MGHDK and CDR2 SYGVNS. CDR3: CASRPTTGTANTEAFF. CDR3 bases: TGTGCCAGCAGACCCACCACCGGGACAGCGAACACTGAAGCTTTCTTT.

J is TRBJ1-3 and V is TRBV30; weak D call: TRBD1 (6 bases). CDR3 length: 17 amino acids. The V end lost 4 bases, the J end lost 2 bases, and 21 bases lay between the germline ends. From germline, CDR1 is GTSNPN and CDR2 SVGIG (reference sequence). DNA of the CDR3: TGTGCCTGGAAATCGAAAACAGGGCTCCCCCCTGGAAACACCATATATTTT. As protein: CAWKSKTGLPPGNTIYF.

This sequence joins TRBV14 and TRBJ2-7, with TRBD1 matching 8 bases. There are 14 residues in the CDR3. CDR1 and CDR2 (germline): SGHDN, FVKESK. V shed 4 bases and J 2 bases; nucleotides not matched to a gene: 4. The CDR3 is CASSPGQGTYEQYF. The CDR3 nucleotides read TGTGCCAGCAGCCCAGGACAGGGTACCTACGAGCAGTACTTC.